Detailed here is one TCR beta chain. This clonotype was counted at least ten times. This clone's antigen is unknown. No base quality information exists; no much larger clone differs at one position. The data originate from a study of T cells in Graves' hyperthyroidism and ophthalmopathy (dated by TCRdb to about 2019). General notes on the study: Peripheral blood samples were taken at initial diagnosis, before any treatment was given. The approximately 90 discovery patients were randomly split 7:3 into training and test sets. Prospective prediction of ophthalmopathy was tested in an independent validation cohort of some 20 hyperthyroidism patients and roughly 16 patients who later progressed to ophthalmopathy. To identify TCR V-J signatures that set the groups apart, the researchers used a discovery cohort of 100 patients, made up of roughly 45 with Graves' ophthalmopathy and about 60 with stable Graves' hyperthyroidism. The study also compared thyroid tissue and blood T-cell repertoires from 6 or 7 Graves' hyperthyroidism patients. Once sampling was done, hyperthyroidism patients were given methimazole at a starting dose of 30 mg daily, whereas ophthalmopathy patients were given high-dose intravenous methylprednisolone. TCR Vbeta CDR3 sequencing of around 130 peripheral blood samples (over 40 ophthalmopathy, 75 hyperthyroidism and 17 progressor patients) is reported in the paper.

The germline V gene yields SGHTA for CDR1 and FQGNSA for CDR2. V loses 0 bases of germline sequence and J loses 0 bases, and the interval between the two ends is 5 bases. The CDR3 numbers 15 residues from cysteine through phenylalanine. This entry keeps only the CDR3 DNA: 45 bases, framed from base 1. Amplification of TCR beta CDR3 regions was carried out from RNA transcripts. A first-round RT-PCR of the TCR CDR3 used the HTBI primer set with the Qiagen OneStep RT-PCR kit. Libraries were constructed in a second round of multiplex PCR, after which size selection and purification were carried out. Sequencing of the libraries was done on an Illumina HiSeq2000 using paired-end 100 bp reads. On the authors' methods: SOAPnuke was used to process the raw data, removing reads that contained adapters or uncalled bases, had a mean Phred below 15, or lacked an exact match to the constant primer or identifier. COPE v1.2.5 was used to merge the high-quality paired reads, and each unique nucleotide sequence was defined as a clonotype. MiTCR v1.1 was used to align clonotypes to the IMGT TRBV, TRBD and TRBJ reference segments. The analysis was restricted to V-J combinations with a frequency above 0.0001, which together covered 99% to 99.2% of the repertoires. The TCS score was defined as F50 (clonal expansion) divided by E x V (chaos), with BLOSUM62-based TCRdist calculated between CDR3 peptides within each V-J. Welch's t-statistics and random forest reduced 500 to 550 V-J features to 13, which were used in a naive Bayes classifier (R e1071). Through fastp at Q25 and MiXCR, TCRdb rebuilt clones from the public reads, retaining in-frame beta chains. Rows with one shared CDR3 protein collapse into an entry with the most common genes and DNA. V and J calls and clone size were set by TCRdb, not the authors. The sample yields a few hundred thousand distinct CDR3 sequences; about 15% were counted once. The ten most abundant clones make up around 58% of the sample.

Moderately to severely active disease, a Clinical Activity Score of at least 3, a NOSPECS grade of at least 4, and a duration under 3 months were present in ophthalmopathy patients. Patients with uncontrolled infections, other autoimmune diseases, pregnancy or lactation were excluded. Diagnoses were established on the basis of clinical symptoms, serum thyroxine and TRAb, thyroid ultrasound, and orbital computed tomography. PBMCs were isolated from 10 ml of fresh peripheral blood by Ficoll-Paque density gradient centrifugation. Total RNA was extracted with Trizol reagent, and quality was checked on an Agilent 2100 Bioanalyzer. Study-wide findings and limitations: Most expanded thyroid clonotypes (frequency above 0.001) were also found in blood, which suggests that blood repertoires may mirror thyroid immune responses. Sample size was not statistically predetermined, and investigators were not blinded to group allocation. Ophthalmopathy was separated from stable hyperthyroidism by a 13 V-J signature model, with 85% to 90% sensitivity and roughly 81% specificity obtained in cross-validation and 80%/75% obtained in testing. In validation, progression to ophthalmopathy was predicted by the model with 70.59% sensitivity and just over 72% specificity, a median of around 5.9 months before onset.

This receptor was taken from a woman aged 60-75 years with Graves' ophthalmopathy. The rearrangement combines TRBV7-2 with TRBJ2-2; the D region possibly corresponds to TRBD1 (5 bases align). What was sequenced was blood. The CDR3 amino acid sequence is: CASSLAGANTGELFF. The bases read TGTGCCAGCAGCTTAGCAGGGGCGAACACCGGGGAGCTGTTTTTT. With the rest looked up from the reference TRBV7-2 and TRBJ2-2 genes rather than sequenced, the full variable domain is GAGVSQSPSNKVTEKGKDVELRCDPISGHTALYWYRQSLGQGLEFLIYFQGNSAPDKSGLPSDRFSAERTGGSVSTLTIQRTQQEDSAVYLCASSLAGANTGELFFGEGSRLTVL.